This note documents a single TCR beta chain sequence. The antigen remains unidentified. This may arise from a read error, as a much more abundant clone is one base away. This entry belongs to a study of early T cells in non-severe SARS-CoV-2 infection. Overall study: The input, bulk RNA from unsorted whole blood, was sequenced, and chains were unpaired.

Study outcomes and limitations: Comparison of clonotypes with VDJdb favored anti-spike CD8 responses while missing private and CD4 specificities.

CDR1 and CDR2 (germline): KGHDR, SFDVKD. This CDR3 is built from 11 residues. TCRdb re-derived calls from the 5' RACE reads in MiXCR, one entry per CDR3 protein. Among approximately 46,000 distinct CDR3 sequences listed, 9.3% were seen once. Source material: whole blood. This chain links TRBV24-1 with TRBJ2-3; D is undetermined. This sequence originates from an adult who was a healthcare worker with PCR-confirmed SARS-CoV-2 infection or an uninfected control (not recorded which). CDR3 region: CTTSRTDTQYF. Here the CDR3 DNA reads TGTACCACCAGCCGAACGGATACGCAGTATTTT.